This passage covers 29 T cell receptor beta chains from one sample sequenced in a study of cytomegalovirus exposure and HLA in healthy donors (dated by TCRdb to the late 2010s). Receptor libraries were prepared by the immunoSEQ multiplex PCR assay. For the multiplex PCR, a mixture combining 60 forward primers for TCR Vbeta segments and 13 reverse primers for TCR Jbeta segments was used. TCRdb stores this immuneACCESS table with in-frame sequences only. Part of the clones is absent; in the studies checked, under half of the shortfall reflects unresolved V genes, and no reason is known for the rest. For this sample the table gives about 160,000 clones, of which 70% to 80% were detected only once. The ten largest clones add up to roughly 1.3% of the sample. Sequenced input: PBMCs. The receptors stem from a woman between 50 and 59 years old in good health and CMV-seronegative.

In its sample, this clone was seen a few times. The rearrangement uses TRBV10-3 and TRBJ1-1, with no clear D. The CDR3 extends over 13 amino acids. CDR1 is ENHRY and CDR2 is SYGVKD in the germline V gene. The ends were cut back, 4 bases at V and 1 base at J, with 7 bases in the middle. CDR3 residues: CAISGVANTEAFF. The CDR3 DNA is TGTGCCATCAGTGGAGTCGCGAACACTGAAGCTTTCTTT.

The CDR3 DNA follows: TGTGCCAGCAGCTTAGCACGGCCGGGGGACACTGAAGCTTTCTTT. Translating it yields CASSLARPGDTEAFF. This chain uses TRBV7-9 with TRBJ1-1; tentative D call: TRBD1 (5 bases). The V end lost 0 bases, the J end lost 3 bases, and 11 bases lay between the germline ends. The germline V gene has CDR1 SEHNR and CDR2 FQNEAQ (reference sequence). The CDR3 is 15 amino acids.

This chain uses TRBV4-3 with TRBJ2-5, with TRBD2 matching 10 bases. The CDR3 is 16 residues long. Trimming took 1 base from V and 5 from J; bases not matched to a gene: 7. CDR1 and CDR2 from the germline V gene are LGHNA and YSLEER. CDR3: CASSQGASGGSETQYF. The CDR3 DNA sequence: TGCGCCAGCAGCCAAGGAGCTAGCGGGGGAAGTGAGACCCAGTACTTC.

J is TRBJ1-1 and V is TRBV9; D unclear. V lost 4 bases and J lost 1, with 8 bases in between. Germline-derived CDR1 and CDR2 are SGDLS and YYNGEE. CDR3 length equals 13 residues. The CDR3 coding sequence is TGTGCCAGCAGCTCCTCAGGGAACACTGAAGCTTTCTTT. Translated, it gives CASSSSGNTEAFF.

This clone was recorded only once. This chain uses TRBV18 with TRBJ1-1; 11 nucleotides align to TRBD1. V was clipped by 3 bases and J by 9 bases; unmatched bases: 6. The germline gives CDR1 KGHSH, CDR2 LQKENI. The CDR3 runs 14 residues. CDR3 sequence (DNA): TGTGCCAGCTCACCTGTCGGACAGGGGGCGAAAGCTTTCTTT. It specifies CASSPVGQGAKAFF.

The CDR3 region is CASSPGRGTYEQYF. DNA for the CDR3: TGTGCCAGCTCACCAGGGCGGGGGACCTACGAGCAGTACTTC. The chain recombines TRBV18 with TRBJ2-7; 7 bases map to TRBD2. The CDR3 extends over 14 amino acids. V trimming: 2 bases; J trimming: 2 bases; junction bases outside the gene matches: 3. Germline V CDR1 and CDR2: KGHSH, LQKENI.

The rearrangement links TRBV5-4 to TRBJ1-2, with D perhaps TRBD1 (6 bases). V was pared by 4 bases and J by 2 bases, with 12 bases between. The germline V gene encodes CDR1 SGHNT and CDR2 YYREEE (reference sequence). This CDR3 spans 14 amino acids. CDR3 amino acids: CASSREGGNYGYTF. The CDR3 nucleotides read TGTGCCAGCAGCCGCGAGGGGGGGAACTATGGCTACACCTTC.

CDR3 in DNA: TGTGCCAGCAGCCCGAGGGTGGGGTCCGTAGCAGATACGCAGTATTTT. Amino acids: CASSPRVGSVADTQYF. The gene calls are TRBV11-2 and TRBJ2-3, with D perhaps matching TRBD2 (5 bases). V lost 5 bases and J lost 4, with 19 bases in between. The CDR3 consists of 16 residues. From germline, CDR1 is SGHAT and CDR2 FQNNGV.

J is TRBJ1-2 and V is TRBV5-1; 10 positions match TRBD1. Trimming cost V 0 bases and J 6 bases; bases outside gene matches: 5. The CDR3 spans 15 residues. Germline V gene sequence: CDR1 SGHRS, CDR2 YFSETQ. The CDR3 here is CASSLATDRGNGYTF. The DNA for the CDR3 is TGCGCCAGCAGCTTGGCCACGGACAGGGGGAATGGCTACACCTTC.

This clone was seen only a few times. CDR3 DNA: TGTGCCAGCAGTTACCTTGTTTCGAACACTGAAGCTTTCTTT. Encoded protein: CASSYLVSNTEAFF. This sequence joins TRBV6-5 and TRBJ1-1, with D hard to call. The germline V and J ends were trimmed by 2 bases and 1 base, with 8 bases remaining between them. There are 14 residues in the CDR3. The germline V gene encodes CDR1 MNHEY and CDR2 SVGAGI.

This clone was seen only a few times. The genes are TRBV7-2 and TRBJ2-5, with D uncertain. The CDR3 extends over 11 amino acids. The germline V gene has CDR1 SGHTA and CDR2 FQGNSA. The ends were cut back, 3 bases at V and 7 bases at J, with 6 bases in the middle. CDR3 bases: TGTGCCAGCAGCTTTTCCGGGACCCAGTACTTC. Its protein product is CASSFSGTQYF.

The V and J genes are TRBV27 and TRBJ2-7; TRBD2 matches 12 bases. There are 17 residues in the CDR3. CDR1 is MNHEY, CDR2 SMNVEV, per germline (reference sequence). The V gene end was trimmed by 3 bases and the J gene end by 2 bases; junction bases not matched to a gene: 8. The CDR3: CASSFLTTSGSPYEQYF. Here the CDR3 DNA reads TGTGCCAGCAGTTTTCTAACGACTAGCGGGAGTCCCTACGAGCAGTACTTC.

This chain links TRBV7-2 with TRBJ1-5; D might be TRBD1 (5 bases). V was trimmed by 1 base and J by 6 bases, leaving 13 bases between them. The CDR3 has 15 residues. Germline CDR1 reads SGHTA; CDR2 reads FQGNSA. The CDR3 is CASSLGGGSSQPQHF. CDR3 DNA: TGTGCCAGCAGCTTAGGGGGGGGGTCCAGTCAGCCCCAGCATTTT.

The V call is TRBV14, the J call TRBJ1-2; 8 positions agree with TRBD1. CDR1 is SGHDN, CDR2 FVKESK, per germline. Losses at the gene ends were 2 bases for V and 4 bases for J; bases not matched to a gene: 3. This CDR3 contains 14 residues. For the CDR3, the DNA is TGTGCCAGCAGCCAACCGGGACAGGTCTATGGCTACACCTTC. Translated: CASSQPGQVYGYTF.

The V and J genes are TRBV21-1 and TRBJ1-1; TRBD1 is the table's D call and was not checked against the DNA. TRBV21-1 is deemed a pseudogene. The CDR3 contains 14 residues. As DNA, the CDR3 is TGTGCCAGCAGCATAGGGGCAGGGGGAAATGAAGCTTTCTTT. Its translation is CASSIGAGGNEAFF.

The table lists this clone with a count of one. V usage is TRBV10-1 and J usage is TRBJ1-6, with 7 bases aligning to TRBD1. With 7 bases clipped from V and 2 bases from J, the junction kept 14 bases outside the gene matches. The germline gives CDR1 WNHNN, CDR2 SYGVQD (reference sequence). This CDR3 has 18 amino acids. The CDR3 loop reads CASIPGQAISTYNSPLHF. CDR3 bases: TGCGCCAGCATCCCCGGACAGGCGATATCAACCTATAATTCACCCCTCCACTTT.

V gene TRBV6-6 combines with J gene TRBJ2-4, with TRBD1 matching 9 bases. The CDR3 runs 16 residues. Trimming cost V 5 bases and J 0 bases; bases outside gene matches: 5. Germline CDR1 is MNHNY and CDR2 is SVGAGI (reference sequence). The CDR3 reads CASSTWTGVAKNIQYF. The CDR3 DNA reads TGTGCCAGCAGTACCTGGACAGGGGTAGCCAAAAACATTCAGTACTTC.

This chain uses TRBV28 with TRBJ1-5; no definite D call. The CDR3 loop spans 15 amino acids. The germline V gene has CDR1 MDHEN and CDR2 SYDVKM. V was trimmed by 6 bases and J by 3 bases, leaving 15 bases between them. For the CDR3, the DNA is TGTGCCAGCAGCCCCCGTGAGGCCTCCAATCAGCCCCAGCATTTT. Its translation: CASSPREASNQPQHF.

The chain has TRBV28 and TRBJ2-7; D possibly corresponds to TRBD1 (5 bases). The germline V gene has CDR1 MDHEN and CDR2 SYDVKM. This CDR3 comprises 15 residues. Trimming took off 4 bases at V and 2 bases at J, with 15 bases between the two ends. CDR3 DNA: TGTGCCAGCAGTTCCACAGGAGAGGTAACCTACGAGCAGTACTTC. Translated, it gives CASSSTGEVTYEQYF.

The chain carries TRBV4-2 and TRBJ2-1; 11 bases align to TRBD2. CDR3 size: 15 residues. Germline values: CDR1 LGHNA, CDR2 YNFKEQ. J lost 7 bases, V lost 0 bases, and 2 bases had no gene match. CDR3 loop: CASSQEGLAVNEQFF. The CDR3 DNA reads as TGTGCCAGCAGCCAAGAGGGACTAGCGGTAAATGAGCAGTTCTTC.

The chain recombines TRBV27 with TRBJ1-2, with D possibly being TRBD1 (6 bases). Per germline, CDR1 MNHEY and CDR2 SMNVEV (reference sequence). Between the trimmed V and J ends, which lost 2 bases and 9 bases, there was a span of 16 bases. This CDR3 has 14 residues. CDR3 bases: TGTGCCAGCAGTTTAACAGGGACGAGTCAGCGCTACACCTTC. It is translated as CASSLTGTSQRYTF.

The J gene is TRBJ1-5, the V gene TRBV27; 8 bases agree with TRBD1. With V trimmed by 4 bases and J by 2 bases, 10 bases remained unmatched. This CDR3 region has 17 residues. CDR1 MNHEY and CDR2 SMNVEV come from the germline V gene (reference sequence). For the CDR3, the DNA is TGTGCCAGCAGTTACGGGACAGGTAGTCGGGGCAATCAGCCCCAGCATTTT. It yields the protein CASSYGTGSRGNQPQHF.

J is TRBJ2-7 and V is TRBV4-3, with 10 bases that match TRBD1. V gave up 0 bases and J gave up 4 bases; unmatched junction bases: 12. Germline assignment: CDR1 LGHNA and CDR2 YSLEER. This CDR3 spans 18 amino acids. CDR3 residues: CASSQDYNFWDRGYEQYF. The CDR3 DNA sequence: TGCGCCAGCAGCCAAGATTATAACTTCTGGGACAGGGGTTACGAGCAGTACTTC.

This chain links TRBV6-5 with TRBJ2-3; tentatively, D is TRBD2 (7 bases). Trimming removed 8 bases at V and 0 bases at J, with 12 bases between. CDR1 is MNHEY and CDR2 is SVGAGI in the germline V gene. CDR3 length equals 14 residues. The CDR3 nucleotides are TGTGCCAGCCAGGGGACTACTAGCACAGATACGCAGTATTTT. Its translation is CASQGTTSTDTQYF.

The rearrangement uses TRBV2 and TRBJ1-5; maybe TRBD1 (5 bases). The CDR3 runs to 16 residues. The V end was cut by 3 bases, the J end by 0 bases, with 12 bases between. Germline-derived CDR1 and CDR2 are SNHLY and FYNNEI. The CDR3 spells CASSETGGISNQPQHF. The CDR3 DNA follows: TGTGCCAGCAGTGAGACCGGGGGAATTAGCAATCAGCCCCAGCATTTT.

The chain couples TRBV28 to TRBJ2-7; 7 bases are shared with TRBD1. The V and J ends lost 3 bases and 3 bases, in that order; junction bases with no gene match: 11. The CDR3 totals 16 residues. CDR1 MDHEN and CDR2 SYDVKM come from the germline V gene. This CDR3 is CASSFRLGGVVYEQYF. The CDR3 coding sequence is TGTGCCAGCAGTTTCCGATTAGGGGGCGTTGTCTACGAGCAGTACTTC.

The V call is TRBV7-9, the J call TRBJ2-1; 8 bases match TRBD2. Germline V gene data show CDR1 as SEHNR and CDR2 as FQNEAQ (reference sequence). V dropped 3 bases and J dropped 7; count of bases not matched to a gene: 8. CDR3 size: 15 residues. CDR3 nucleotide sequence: TGTGCCAGCAGCTTCAGCGGGAGTCGAGCGAATGAGCAGTTCTTC. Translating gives CASSFSGSRANEQFF.

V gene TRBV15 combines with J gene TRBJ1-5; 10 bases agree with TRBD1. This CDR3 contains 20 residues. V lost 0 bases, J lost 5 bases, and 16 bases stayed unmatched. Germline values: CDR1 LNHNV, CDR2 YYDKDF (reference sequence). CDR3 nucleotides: TGTGCCACCAGCAGAGATGAATGGGCCGACAGGGGGCTTTGGGATCAGCCCCAGCATTTT. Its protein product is CATSRDEWADRGLWDQPQHF.

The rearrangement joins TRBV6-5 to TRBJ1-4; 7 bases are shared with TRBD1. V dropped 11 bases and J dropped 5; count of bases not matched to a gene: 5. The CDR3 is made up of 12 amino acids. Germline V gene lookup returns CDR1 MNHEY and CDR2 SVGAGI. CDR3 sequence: CASGQSNEKLFF. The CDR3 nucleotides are TGTGCCTCGGGACAGTCAAATGAAAAACTGTTTTTT.